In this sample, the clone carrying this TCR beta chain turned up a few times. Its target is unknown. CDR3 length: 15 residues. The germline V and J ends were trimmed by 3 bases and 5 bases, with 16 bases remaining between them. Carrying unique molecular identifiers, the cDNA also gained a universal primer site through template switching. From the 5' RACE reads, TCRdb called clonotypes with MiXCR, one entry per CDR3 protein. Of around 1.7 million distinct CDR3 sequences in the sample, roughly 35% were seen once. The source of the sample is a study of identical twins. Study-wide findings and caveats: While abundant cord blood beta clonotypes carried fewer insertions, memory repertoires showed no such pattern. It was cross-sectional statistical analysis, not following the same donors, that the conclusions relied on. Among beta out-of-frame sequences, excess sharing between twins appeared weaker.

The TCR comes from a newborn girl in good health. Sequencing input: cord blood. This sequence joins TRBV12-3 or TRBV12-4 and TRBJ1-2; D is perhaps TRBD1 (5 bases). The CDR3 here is CASSLGRLIGYGYTF. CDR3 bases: TGTGCCAGCAGTTTGGGACGTCTGATTGGGTATGGCTACACCTTC.